Sequencing of this T cell receptor beta chain was carried out in a study of shared clonotypes between healthy human individuals. Profiling relied on immunoSEQ multiplex PCR, and the TCRdb table lists in-frame clones only, not all of them. The data contain approximately 980,000 clones, approximately 76% of them singletons. The CDR3 spans 15 residues. CDR1 and CDR2 (germline): SGHTA, FQGNSA. V was pared by 0 bases and J by 1 base, with 3 bases of the junction left unmatched. In regard to this clone: Other DNA variants within this sample encode the same CDR3.

The receptor comes from a man aged 18 to 29 in good health. Material for sequencing was memory CD4+ T cells sorted from blood. The subset denotes: CD45RA-negative fraction. The chain uses TRBV7-2 and TRBJ2-7; 7 bases fit TRBD1. CDR3 loop: CASSLAGGVSYEQYF. Written as DNA, the CDR3 is TGTGCCAGCAGCTTAGCAGGGGGCGTTTCCTACGAGCAGTACTTC. Full variable domain (missing parts from reference TRBV7-2 and TRBJ2-7): GAGVSQSPSNKVTEKGKDVELRCDPISGHTALYWYRQSLGQGLEFLIYFQGNSAPDKSGLPSDRFSAERTGGSVSTLTIQRTQQEDSAVYLCASSLAGGVSYEQYFGPGTRLTVT.